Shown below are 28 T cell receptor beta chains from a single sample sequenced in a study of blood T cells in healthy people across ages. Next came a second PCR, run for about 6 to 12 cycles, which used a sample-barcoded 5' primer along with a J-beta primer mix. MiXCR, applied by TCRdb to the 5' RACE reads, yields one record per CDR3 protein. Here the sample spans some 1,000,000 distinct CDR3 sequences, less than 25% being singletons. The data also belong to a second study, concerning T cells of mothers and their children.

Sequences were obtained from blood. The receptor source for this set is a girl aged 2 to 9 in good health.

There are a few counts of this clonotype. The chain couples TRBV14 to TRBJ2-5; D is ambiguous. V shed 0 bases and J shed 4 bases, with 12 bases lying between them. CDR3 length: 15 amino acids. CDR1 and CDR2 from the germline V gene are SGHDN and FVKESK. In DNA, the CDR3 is TGTGCCAGCAGCCAAGAGTGGGTCCCCGGAGAGACCCAGTACTTC. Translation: CASSQEWVPGETQYF.

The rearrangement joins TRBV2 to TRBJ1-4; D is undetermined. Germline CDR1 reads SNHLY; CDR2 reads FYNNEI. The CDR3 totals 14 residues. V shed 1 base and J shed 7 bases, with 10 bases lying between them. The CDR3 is CASSEGNLVEKLFF. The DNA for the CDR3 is TGTGCCAGCAGTGAAGGAAATTTAGTTGAAAAACTGTTTTTT. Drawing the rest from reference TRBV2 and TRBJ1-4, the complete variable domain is EPEVTQTPSHQVTQMGQEVILRCVPISNHLYFYWYRQILGQKVEFLVSFYNNEISEKSEIFDDQFSVERPDGSNFTLKIRSTKLEDSAMYFCASSEGNLVEKLFFGSGTQLSVL.

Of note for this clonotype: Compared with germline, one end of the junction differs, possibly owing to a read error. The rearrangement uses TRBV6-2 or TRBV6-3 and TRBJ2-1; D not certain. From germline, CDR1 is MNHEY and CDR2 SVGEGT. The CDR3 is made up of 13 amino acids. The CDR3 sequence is CASIYSTPHEQFF. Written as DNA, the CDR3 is TGTGCCAGCATTTACTCGACCCCCCATGAGCAGTTCTTC.

CDR3 bases: TGTGCCAGCAGCTTCCGGGAGCCTAATGAGCAGTTCTTC. The encoded protein is CASSFREPNEQFF. This chain connects TRBV5-8 to TRBJ2-1; a possible D gene is TRBD2 (6 bases). Germline CDR1 SGHTS, CDR2 YDEGEE. V lost 2 bases and J lost 7, with 10 bases in between. The CDR3 covers 13 residues.

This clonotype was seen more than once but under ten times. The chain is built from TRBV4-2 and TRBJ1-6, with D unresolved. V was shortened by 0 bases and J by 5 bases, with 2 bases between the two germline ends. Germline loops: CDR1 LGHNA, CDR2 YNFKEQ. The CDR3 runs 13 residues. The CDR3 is CASSQENNSPLHF. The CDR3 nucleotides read TGTGCCAGCAGCCAAGAAAATAATTCACCCCTCCACTTT.

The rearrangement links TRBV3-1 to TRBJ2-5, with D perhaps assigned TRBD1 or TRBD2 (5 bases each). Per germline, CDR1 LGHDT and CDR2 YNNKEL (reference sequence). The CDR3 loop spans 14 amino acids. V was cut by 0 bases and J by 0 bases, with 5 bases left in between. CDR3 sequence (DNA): TGTGCCAGCAGCCAAGAGGGGGACCAAGAGACCCAGTACTTC. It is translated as CASSQEGDQETQYF.

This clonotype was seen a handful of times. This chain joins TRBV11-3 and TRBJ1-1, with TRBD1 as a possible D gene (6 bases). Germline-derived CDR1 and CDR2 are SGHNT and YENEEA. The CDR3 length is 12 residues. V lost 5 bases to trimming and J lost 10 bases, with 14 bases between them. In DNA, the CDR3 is TGTGCCAGCAGCCGCCGCACAGGGAGAGCTTTCTTT. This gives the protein CASSRRTGRAFF.

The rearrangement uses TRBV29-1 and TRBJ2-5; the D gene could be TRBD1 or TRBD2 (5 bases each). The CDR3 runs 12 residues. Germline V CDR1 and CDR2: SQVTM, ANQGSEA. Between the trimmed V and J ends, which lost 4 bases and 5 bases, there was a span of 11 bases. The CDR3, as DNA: TGCAGCGTTGTTCATGGGGGTGAGACCCAGTACTTC. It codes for CSVVHGGETQYF.

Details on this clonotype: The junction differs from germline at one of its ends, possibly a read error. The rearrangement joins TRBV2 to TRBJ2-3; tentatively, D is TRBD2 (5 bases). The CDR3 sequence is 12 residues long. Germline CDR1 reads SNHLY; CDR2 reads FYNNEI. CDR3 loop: CAGSRLPDTQYF. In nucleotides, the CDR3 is TGTGCCGGCAGTAGACTACCAGATACGCAGTATTTT.

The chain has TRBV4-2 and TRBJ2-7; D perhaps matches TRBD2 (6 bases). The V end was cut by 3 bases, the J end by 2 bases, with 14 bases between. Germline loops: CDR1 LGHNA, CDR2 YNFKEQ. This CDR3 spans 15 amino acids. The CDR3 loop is CASSQGLAEPYEQYF. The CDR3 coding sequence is TGTGCCAGCAGCCAGGGGTTAGCGGAACCCTACGAGCAGTACTTC.

CDR3 nucleotides: TGCGCCAGCAGCTACGCCCCGACAGGCTATGGCTACACCTTC. As protein: CASSYAPTGYGYTF. The chain employs TRBV5-1 and TRBJ1-2; D is perhaps TRBD1 (6 bases). CDR3 length: 14 amino acids. Trimming took off 3 bases at V and 4 bases at J, with 13 bases between the two ends. The germline V gene has CDR1 SGHRS and CDR2 YFSETQ.

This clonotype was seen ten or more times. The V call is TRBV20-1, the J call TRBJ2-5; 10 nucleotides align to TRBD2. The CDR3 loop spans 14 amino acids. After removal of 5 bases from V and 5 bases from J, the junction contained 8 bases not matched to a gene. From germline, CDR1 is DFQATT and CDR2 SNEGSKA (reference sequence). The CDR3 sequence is CSAFQAGGGETQYF. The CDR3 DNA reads TGCAGTGCTTTCCAAGCGGGGGGGGGCGAGACCCAGTACTTC.

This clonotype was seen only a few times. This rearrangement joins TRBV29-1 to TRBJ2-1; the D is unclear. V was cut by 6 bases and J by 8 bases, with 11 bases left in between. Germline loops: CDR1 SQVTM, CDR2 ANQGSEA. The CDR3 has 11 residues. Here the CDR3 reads CSVHGLDEQFF. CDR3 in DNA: TGCAGCGTCCATGGTCTCGATGAGCAGTTCTTC.

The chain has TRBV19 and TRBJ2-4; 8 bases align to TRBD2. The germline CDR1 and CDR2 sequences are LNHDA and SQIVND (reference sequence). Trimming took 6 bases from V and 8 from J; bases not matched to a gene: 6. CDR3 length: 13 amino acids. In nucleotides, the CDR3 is TGTGCCAGTAGCTCTCGGGGGGGGGACATTCAGTACTTC. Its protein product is CASSSRGGDIQYF.

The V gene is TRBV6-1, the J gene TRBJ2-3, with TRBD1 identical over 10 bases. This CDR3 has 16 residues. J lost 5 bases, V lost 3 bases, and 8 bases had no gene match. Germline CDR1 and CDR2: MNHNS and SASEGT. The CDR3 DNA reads TGTGCCAGCAGTGATGGGACAGGGGTCTGGGGAGATACGCAGTATTTT. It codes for CASSDGTGVWGDTQYF.

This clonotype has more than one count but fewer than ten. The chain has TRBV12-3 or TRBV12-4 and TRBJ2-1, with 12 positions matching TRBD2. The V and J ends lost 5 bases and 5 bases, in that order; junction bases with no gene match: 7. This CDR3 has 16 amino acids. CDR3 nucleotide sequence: TGTGCCAGCAGTGAGTGGACTAGCGGGGACCACAATGAGCAGTTCTTC. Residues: CASSEWTSGDHNEQFF.

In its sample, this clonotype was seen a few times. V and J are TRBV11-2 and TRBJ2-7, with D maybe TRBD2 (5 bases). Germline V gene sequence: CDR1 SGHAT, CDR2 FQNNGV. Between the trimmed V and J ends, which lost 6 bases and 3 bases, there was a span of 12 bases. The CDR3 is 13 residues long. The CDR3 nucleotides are TGTGCCAGCAGTTCCTATCGGGACTACGAGCAGTACTTC. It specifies CASSSYRDYEQYF.

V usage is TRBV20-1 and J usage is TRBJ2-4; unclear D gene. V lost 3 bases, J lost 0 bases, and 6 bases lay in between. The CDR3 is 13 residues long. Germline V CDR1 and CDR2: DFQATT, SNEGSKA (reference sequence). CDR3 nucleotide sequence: TGCAGTGCTAGTGATATAGCCAAAAACATTCAGTACTTC. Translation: CSASDIAKNIQYF.

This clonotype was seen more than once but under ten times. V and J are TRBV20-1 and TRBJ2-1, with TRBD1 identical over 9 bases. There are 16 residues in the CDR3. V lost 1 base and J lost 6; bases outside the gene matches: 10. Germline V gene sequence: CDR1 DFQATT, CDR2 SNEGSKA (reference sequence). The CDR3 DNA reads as TGCAGTGCTAGAGTTGCCGGGACAGGGAGCCCCAATGAGCAGTTCTTC. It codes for CSARVAGTGSPNEQFF.

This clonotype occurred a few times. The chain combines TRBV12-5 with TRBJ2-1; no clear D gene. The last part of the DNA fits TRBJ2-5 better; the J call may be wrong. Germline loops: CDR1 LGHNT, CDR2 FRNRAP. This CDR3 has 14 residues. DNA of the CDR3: TGTGCTAGTGGTTTGGGGGAAATGGTAGAGACCCAGTACTTC. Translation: CASGLGEMVETQYF.

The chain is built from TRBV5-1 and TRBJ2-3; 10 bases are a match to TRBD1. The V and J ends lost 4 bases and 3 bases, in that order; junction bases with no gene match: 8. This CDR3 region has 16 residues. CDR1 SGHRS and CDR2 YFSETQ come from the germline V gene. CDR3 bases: TGCGCCAGCAGCCTGGGACAGGGGTTTGGTACAGATACGCAGTATTTT. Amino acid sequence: CASSLGQGFGTDTQYF.

The CDR3 reads CASSSLSQTDQYF. CDR3 DNA sequence: TGTGCCAGCAGTTCTCTTTCGCAGACGGACCAGTACTTC. This sequence joins TRBV6-1 and TRBJ2-7; D gene unclear. V gave up 5 bases and J gave up 10 bases, with 18 bases separating them. This CDR3 has 13 residues. The germline gives CDR1 MNHNS, CDR2 SASEGT.

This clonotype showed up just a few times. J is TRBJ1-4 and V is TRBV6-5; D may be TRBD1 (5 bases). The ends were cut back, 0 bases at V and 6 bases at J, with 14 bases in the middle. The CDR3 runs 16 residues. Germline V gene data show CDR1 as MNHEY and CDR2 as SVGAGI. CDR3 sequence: CASSYSMVREYEKLFF. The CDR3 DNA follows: TGTGCCAGCAGTTACTCGATGGTCAGGGAGTATGAAAAACTGTTTTTT.

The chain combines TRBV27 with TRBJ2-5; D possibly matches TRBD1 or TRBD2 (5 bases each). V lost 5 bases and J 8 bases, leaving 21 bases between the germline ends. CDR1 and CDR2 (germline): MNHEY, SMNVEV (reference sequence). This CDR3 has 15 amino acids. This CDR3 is CASSPLPMNGGTQYF. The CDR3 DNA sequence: TGTGCCAGCAGTCCCCTCCCTATGAATGGGGGAACCCAGTACTTC.

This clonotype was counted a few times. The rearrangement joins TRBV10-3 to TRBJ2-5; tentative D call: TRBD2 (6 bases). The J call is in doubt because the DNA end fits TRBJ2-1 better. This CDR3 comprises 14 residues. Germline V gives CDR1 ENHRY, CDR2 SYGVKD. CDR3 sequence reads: CATSADRGYNEQFF. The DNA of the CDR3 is TGTGCCACTTCAGCGGACCGGGGGTACAATGAGCAGTTCTTC.

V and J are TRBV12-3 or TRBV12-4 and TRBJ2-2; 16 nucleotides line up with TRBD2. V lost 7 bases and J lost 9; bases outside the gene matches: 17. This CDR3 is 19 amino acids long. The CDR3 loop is CASTRGTSGRAWVVRELFF. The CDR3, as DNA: TGTGCCAGCACCAGGGGGACTAGCGGGAGGGCCTGGGTTGTCCGGGAGCTGTTTTTT.

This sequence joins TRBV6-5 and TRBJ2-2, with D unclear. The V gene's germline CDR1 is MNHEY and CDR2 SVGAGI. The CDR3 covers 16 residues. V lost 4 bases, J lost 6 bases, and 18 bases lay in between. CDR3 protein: CASSSPKPLWSGELFF. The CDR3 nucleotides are TGTGCCAGCAGTTCCCCAAAGCCTCTCTGGTCCGGGGAGCTGTTTTTT.

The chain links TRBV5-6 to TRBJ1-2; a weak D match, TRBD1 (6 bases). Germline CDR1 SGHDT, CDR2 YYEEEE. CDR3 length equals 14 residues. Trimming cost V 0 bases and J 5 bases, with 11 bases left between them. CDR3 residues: CASSLADRTYGYTF. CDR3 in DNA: TGTGCCAGCAGCTTGGCGGACAGAACATATGGCTACACCTTC.